The rows below give T cell receptor beta chains drawn from one sample of a study of CD8+ T cells in alopecia areata. The table came from immunoSEQ multiplex PCR; TCRdb's copy has only in-frame clones and leaves some out. The table shows around 270,000 clones, with about three fifths occurring only once. The sequencing here drew on CD4+ T cells sorted from blood, taken at week 24, from a patient treated with tofacitinib. The receptors were sampled from a human donor with alopecia areata. Both conserved end residues are part of each CDR3. The D gene is left open where the match is weak. Not every row has a clone size; where given, it reads once, few, many or a size class.

d_gene	v_gene	j_gene	abundance	len	CDR3aa	CDR3nt
TRBD1	TRBV6-5	TRBJ2-5	-	14	CASSRQGMGETQYF	TGTGCCAGCAGCCGACAGGGGATGGGGGAGACCCAGTACTTC
TRBD1	TRBV25-1	TRBJ1-1	-	15	CASSGYRGQNTEAFF	TGTGCCAGCAGTGGCTACAGGGGGCAGAACACTGAAGCTTTCTTT
TRBD1	TRBV13	TRBJ1-2	-	13	CASSLGQLYGYTF	TGTGCCAGCAGCTTGGGACAGCTCTATGGCTACACCTTC
-	TRBV29-1	TRBJ1-1	-	13	CSVGYRLNTEAFF	TGCAGCGTTGGATATAGGTTGAACACTGAAGCTTTCTTT
-	TRBV30	TRBJ1-2	-	15	CAWSRQAMKIYGYTF	TGTGCCTGGAGTAGGCAGGCGATGAAAATATATGGCTACACCTTC
-	TRBV5-1	TRBJ2-7	-	14	CASSGAGPNYEQYF	TGCGCCAGCAGCGGGGCAGGACCGAACTACGAGCAGTACTTC
TRBD2	TRBV9	TRBJ2-3	-	16	CASSVAGSGGGDTQYF	TGTGCCAGCAGCGTAGCGGGGAGCGGGGGAGGGGATACGCAGTATTTT
TRBD1	TRBV6-6	TRBJ1-1	few	14	CASSKGQGDTEAFF	TGTGCCAGCAGTAAGGGACAGGGTGACACTGAAGCTTTCTTT
-	TRBV2	TRBJ1-1	-	15	CANRPRETGNTEAFF	TGTGCCAACCGGCCCAGGGAAACGGGGAACACTGAAGCTTTCTTT
TRBD1	TRBV7-2	TRBJ1-3	-	13	CASGQGAFNTIYF	TGTGCCAGCGGGCAGGGGGCGTTTAACACCATATATTTT
-	TRBV25-1	TRBJ2-7	-	11	CASRRGGQRYF	TGTGCCAGCAGGAGGGGGGGACAGCGGTACTTC
TRBD1	TRBV30	TRBJ1-6	-	14	CAWMLGTGGSPLHF	TGTGCCTGGATGTTAGGGACAGGAGGATCACCCCTCCACTTT
-	TRBV19	TRBJ2-6	-	15	CASTTGFSGANVLTF	TGTGCCAGTACCACAGGGTTCTCTGGGGCCAACGTCCTGACTTTC
-	TRBV19	TRBJ1-2	-	14	CASSPHLVGYGYTF	TGTGCCAGTAGTCCGCATCTGGTGGGCTATGGCTACACCTTC
TRBD1	TRBV29-1	TRBJ2-4	-	14	CSANPTGVRDIQYF	TGCAGCGCAAACCCGACAGGGGTGCGGGACATTCAGTACTTC
-	TRBV27	TRBJ1-5	-	13	CASSLSRGLPQHF	TGTGCCAGCAGTTTATCAAGGGGTTTGCCCCAGCATTTT
-	TRBV7-2	TRBJ1-5	-	14	CASSQGYSNQPQHF	TGTGCCAGCAGCCAGGGTTATAGCAATCAGCCCCAGCATTTT
-	TRBV7-2	TRBJ1-3	many	15	CASSRGQVSGNTIYF	TGTGCCAGCAGCCGAGGACAAGTCTCTGGAAACACCATATATTTT
-	TRBV30	TRBJ1-4	-	13	CAWKGGYDEKLFF	TGTGCCTGGAAGGGAGGGTACGATGAAAAACTGTTTTTT
-	TRBV18	TRBJ1-1	-	15	CASSPPVDGNTEAFF	TGTGCCAGCTCACCACCAGTGGACGGGAACACTGAAGCTTTCTTT
-	TRBV5-4	TRBJ2-1	-	12	CASSSWTGEQFF	TGTGCCAGCAGCTCCTGGACGGGTGAGCAGTTCTTC
-	TRBV30	TRBJ2-7	-	15	CAWIPAGYRSYEQYF	TGTGCCTGGATTCCCGCCGGATATCGCTCCTACGAGCAGTACTTC
TRBD2	TRBV9	TRBJ2-1	-	16	CASSVVTSGDYNEQFF	TGTGCCAGCAGCGTAGTGACTAGCGGAGACTACAATGAGCAGTTCTTC
-	TRBV30	TRBJ1-6	-	12	CARRQDNSPLHF	TGTGCCCGACGCCAGGACAATTCACCCCTCCACTTT
-	TRBV9	TRBJ1-1	-	15	CASSVAALENTEAFF	TGTGCCAGCAGCGTAGCCGCTTTGGAGAACACTGAAGCTTTCTTT
-	TRBV30	TRBJ2-1	-	14	CAWSVVRPYNEQFF	TGTGCCTGGAGTGTGGTGCGACCCTACAATGAGCAGTTCTTC
-	TRBV5-6	TRBJ2-3	few	15	CASSLGQAGTDTQYF	TGTGCCAGCAGCTTGGGACAGGCAGGCACAGATACGCAGTATTTT
TRBD2	TRBV30	TRBJ2-3	-	16	CASSGTSGGVGDTQYF	TGTGCCTCCTCAGGGACTAGCGGGGGGGTCGGAGATACGCAGTATTTT
-	TRBV25-1	TRBJ2-2	many	14	CASSSHANTGELFF	TGTGCCAGCAGCAGCCACGCGAACACCGGGGAGCTGTTTTTT
-	TRBV15	TRBJ2-7	-	15	CATSRDLGRGYEQYF	TGTGCCACCAGCAGAGATCTCGGCAGGGGCTACGAGCAGTACTTC
TRBD1	TRBV6-5	TRBJ1-2	-	13	CASRTGAYYGYTF	TGTGCCAGCAGGACAGGGGCGTACTATGGCTACACCTTC
-	TRBV7-6	TRBJ1-5	-	13	CASSFMVNQPQHF	TGTGCCAGCAGCTTTATGGTGAATCAGCCCCAGCATTTT
-	TRBV29-1	TRBJ1-1	-	10	CSVDLTVTFF	TGCAGCGTTGACTTGACAGTAACTTTCTTT
-	TRBV29-1	TRBJ1-1	-	13	CSVVKLGRPEAFF	TGCAGCGTTGTGAAACTGGGTCGACCTGAAGCTTTCTTT
-	TRBV11-2	TRBJ1-1	-	16	CASSPPGWQGGPEAFF	TGTGCCAGCAGCCCCCCGGGATGGCAGGGAGGCCCTGAAGCTTTCTTT
-	TRBV29-1	TRBJ2-3	once	12	CSVGGTTDTQYF	TGCAGCGTTGGAGGGACTACAGATACGCAGTATTTT
TRBD1	TRBV5-1	TRBJ2-7	-	14	CASRAGTGQYEQYF	TGCGCCAGCAGGGCCGGGACAGGGCAATACGAGCAGTACTTC
-	TRBV10-3	TRBJ2-5	-	13	CAISEPPLETQYF	TGTGCCATCAGTGAGCCGCCACTGGAGACCCAGTACTTC
-	TRBV9	TRBJ2-6	-	16	CASSSDRSSGANVLTF	TGTGCCAGCAGCTCCGACAGGTCCTCTGGGGCCAACGTCCTGACTTTC
TRBD1	TRBV29-1	TRBJ2-2	-	14	CSGMRTGRTGELFF	TGCAGCGGGATGAGGACAGGGAGGACCGGGGAGCTGTTTTTT
TRBD2	TRBV7-9	TRBJ2-1	few	15	CASSLVAGGPNEQFF	TGTGCCAGCAGCTTAGTGGCGGGGGGGCCCAATGAGCAGTTCTTC
TRBD1	TRBV7-9	TRBJ2-5	-	15	CASSLGRDRGETQYF	TGTGCCAGCAGCTTAGGTCGGGACAGGGGAGAGACCCAGTACTTC